A selection of T cell receptor beta chains follows, all from one sample in a study of OX40 agonist ivuxolimab in advanced cancers. Assay: immunoSEQ multiplex PCR; the TCRdb copy retains only in-frame clones and omits some. The sample records approximately 70,000 clones, around 90% being singletons. The source material was CD4+ or CD8+ T cells sorted from blood, sampled in a trial of the OX40 agonist ivuxolimab. These TCRs come from an adult with an advanced solid tumor such as melanoma, head and neck, liver or kidney cancer. Both conserved end residues are trimmed from each CDR3. Fields, in order: CDR3 protein, clone size, V gene, J gene. Some rows have no size entry. The others give once, few or many, or a class for an expanded clone.

CDR3: ANGQGTNTEAF
size: once
V: TRBV2
J: TRBJ1-1

CDR3: ASSSLGGEQSSYEQY
size: .
V: TRBV5-6
J: TRBJ2-7

CDR3: ASSVGASGDGETQY
size: .
V: TRBV9
J: TRBJ2-5

CDR3: ASSPDGFSGNTIY
size: .
V: TRBV5-1
J: TRBJ1-3

CDR3: SVEEARTEAF
size: few
V: TRBV29-1
J: TRBJ1-1

CDR3: ASSSDGLSGANVLT
size: .
V: TRBV27
J: TRBJ2-6

CDR3: ASSWTGEGEKLF
size: .
V: TRBV5-1
J: TRBJ1-4

CDR3: ASSPGQNYGYT
size: .
V: TRBV2
J: TRBJ1-2

CDR3: ASSAGGARDTQY
size: .
V: TRBV11-2
J: TRBJ2-3

CDR3: ASSQAMGGGYEQY
size: .
V: TRBV4-2
J: TRBJ2-7

CDR3: ASSLTSGSYEQY
size: .
V: TRBV7-8
J: TRBJ2-7

CDR3: ASSLDLDGELF
size: medium-sized
V: TRBV11-3
J: TRBJ2-2

CDR3: ASTAFGTRNTEAF
size: once
V: TRBV6-5
J: TRBJ1-1

CDR3: ASEGRGTYEQY
size: few
V: TRBV2
J: TRBJ2-7

CDR3: SVAGTSGSNEQF
size: once
V: TRBV29-1
J: TRBJ2-1

CDR3: ASGPPGAPQPQH
size: .
V: TRBV6-5
J: TRBJ1-5

CDR3: ASSKQREERQVVIYEQY
size: .
V: TRBV21-1
J: TRBJ2-7

CDR3: ASSQGGAGLTYNEQF
size: .
V: TRBV23-1
J: TRBJ2-1

CDR3: ASSRGGNEKLF
size: .
V: TRBV5-1
J: TRBJ1-4

CDR3: ASSLRDRDQPQH
size: .
V: TRBV7-4
J: TRBJ1-5

CDR3: AISSRYGELF
size: .
V: TRBV10-3
J: TRBJ2-2

CDR3: ASSVEDSGNTIY
size: few
V: TRBV9
J: TRBJ1-3

CDR3: ASSSLGVSQRDGYT
size: .
V: TRBV28
J: TRBJ1-2

CDR3: ASSPQGSLAGEQY
size: .
V: TRBV11-3
J: TRBJ2-7

CDR3: ASYRGDVRNQPQH
size: .
V: TRBV6-1
J: TRBJ1-5

CDR3: ASSPGAGTYTDTQY
size: .
V: TRBV5-1
J: TRBJ2-3

CDR3: ASSPSGRKDTQY
size: .
V: TRBV5-4
J: TRBJ2-3

CDR3: SARDSGLAEQF
size: once
V: TRBV29-1
J: TRBJ2-1

CDR3: ASTRGALYNEQF
size: once
V: TRBV7-8
J: TRBJ2-1

CDR3: ASSLGQAGNTQY
size: .
V: TRBV5-4
J: TRBJ2-3

CDR3: ASSVRDPSGNTIY
size: .
V: TRBV5-6
J: TRBJ1-3

CDR3: ASSELSVGNEKLF
size: .
V: TRBV6-1
J: TRBJ1-4

CDR3: ASSLWTSGYTDTQY
size: .
V: TRBV11-1
J: TRBJ2-3

CDR3: ANLDLGDNQPQH
size: once
V: TRBV7-3
J: TRBJ1-5

CDR3: ASSFLGEGRNTQY
size: .
V: TRBV7-9
J: TRBJ2-3

CDR3: ASSPQDGGNTEAF
size: .
V: TRBV18
J: TRBJ1-1

CDR3: ASSYSSRPNEQY
size: .
V: TRBV6-5
J: TRBJ2-7

CDR3: ASSPAPTSTQF
size: medium-sized
V: TRBV7-3
J: TRBJ2-1

CDR3: ASSLTEQGRAETQY
size: .
V: TRBV18
J: TRBJ2-5

CDR3: ASTPGGRTEAF
size: .
V: TRBV28
J: TRBJ1-1

CDR3: ASSVDPRVNGYT
size: .
V: TRBV2
J: TRBJ1-2

CDR3: ASSLMDTGELF
size: .
V: TRBV7-3
J: TRBJ2-2

CDR3: ASSVTGSYNEQF
size: .
V: TRBV9
J: TRBJ2-1

CDR3: ASSSRAGRRSGANVLT
size: once
V: TRBV11-1
J: TRBJ2-6

CDR3: ASSPPFPLGDTIY
size: .
V: TRBV18
J: TRBJ1-3

CDR3: ASSPGTSGTKNIQY
size: .
V: TRBV7-3
J: TRBJ2-4

CDR3: ASQRTGGEYEQY
size: once
V: TRBV5-1
J: TRBJ2-7

CDR3: ATSRDGLGYT
size: .
V: TRBV15
J: TRBJ1-2

CDR3: ASSYSAGDGNTIY
size: .
V: TRBV6-5
J: TRBJ1-3

CDR3: ASSAGTLKTQY
size: .
V: TRBV6-5
J: TRBJ2-5

CDR3: AWNTAGYSNQPQH
size: .
V: TRBV30
J: TRBJ1-5

CDR3: ASSGRGGYYGYT
size: .
V: TRBV6-5
J: TRBJ1-2

CDR3: ASSGGRELF
size: .
V: TRBV9
J: TRBJ1-4